The text below deals with one T cell receptor beta chain. Its antigen remains unknown. Data came from immunoSEQ multiplex PCR; TCRdb stores just in-frame clones and leaves some out. The table records approximately 17,000 clones, approximately 80% of them present only once. This specimen belongs to a study of somatic mutations in cytotoxic T cells in rheumatoid arthritis. Study-level points and caveats: CD8+ T cells showed clonality that did not differ significantly between patients with rheumatoid arthritis and age-matched healthy controls. No antigen targets were known for the expanded CD8+ clones.

The CDR3 spans 13 residues. Per germline, CDR1 SEHNR and CDR2 FQNEAQ (reference sequence). The V and J ends lost 6 bases and 4 bases respectively, with 12 bases between them. The V call is TRBV7-9, the J call TRBJ1-1, with D possibly matching TRBD1 (6 bases). The sample was CD8+ T cells sorted from blood. The receptor was derived from an adult with rheumatoid arthritis. The CDR3 spells CASRYEGGTEAFF. The CDR3, as DNA: TGTGCCAGCAGATACGAAGGGGGCACTGAAGCTTTCTTT.